The TCR beta chain described here comes from a study of T cells expressing NK-cell markers (dated by TCRdb to between 2020 and 2021). Background for the entire study: In sorted CD3+CD56+NKG2C+, CD3+CD56+NKG2C- and CD3+CD56-NKG2C+ T-cell subsets from 7 to 9 donors, TCR beta-chain repertoires were profiled. Among the eight sequenced donors, only one was HCMV-seronegative, while the other seven were HCMV-seropositive. The study sequenced eight donors, all healthy volunteers chosen at random: three men and five women. Sequencing of the libraries produced 2 x 150 bp reads on Illumina HiSeq 2000/2500, MiSeq or NextSeq.

With respect to this clonotype: Its antigen specificity is not known.

To determine HCMV serostatus, a commercial ELISA kit was used to detect HCMV-specific IgG in serum. Ficoll density gradient centrifugation was used to isolate peripheral blood mononuclear cells from blood. The CDR3 contains 19 residues, cysteine and phenylalanine counted. The entry carries no DNA sequence. Reading the germline V gene (reference sequence) gives CDR1 SGHAT and CDR2 FQDESV. Study-level results and caveats: Those dominant clonotypes were again the most abundant among CD3+CD56-NKG2C+ cells in a few donors, at about 25-60.1%. In 5 to 7 donors, the dominant CD3+CD56+NKG2C+ clonotypes ranked among the top 10 CD8+ clonotypes, making up roughly 1.0-8% of CD8+ T cells. It remained unclear whether the expanded NKG2C-expressing T cell clones were specific for HCMV antigens.

These reads were obtained on an Illumina HiSeq 2000. TCR beta cDNA libraries were made by 5'RACE template switching that added a universal primer site and unique molecular identifiers. cDNA synthesis was primed from the TCR beta constant segment and was followed by two successive PCR amplification steps. In the original analysis: MIGEC was used to demultiplex reads and group the reads by UMI, and MiTCR was used to assemble and quantify clonotypes. To exclude erroneous sequences, only TCR cDNA sequences supported by at least two reads were retained. The tcR package was used for downstream repertoire analysis, and clonotypes were matched across fractions by CDR3 nucleotide sequence plus V segment. VDJmatch was used to annotate antigen specificity against VDJdb, with one amino acid substitution in CDR3 allowed. Based on TCRdb reprocessing of the reads, there is one entry per CDR3 protein sequence, and DNA is missing. The V and J calls were determined by TCRdb, not by the authors. The table for this sample records 550,000 to 600,000 distinct CDR3 sequences. The ten largest clones represent 3% to 4.5% of the sample.

The rearranged segments are TRBV11-1 and TRBJ2-1; the D call of TRBD2 rests on TCRdb alone, since no DNA is present to check it. This clonotype was sampled from a man aged 18-30 years in good health. Donor details come from another sample of the same person, matched by shared clones. The sample was blood T cells: a sorted CD56 or NKG2C T cell subset, CD4+ or CD8+ T cells, or bulk PBMC T cells (not recorded which). The CDR3 is CASSLARFSGSPSLNEQFF.